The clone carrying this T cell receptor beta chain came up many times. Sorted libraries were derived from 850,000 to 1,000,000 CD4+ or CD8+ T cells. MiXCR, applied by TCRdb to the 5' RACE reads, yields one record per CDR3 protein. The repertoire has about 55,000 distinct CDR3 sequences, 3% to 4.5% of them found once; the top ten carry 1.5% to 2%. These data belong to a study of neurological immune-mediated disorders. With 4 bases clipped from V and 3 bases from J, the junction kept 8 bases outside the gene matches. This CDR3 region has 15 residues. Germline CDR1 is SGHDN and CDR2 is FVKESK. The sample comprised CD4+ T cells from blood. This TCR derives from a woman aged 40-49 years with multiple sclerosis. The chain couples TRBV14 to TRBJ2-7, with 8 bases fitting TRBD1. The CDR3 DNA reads TGTGCCAGCAGCCGTTCAGGACAGGGCAGCTACGAGCAGTACTTC. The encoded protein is CASSRSGQGSYEQYF.